The sequence of this T cell receptor (beta chain) was determined in a study of STAT3 mutations in large granular lymphocyte leukemia (dated 2019 in TCRdb). Regarding the study in general: Roughly half of the T-LGLL patients who were sequenced longitudinally carried canonical activating STAT3 mutations. Over half of the T-LGLL patients were given one or more immunosuppressive therapy regimens, and approximately 44% of those treated had a hematologic response. Serial deep sequencing of TCRbeta CDR3 and STAT3 was performed in patients with T-cell large granular lymphocyte leukemia to reconstruct clonal hierarchy and dynamics. Some 17 representative T-LGLL cases were selected from an initial cohort of over 200 LGL patients for longitudinal TCRbeta and STAT3 sequencing. As controls, the study also included longitudinal sequencing of a couple of patients with natural killer LGL leukemia. Each patient was sequenced at an average of around 4 time points, ranging from 2 to 8 samplings.

TCRbeta libraries were sequenced on an Illumina MiSeq, averaging roughly 40,000 productive templates per sample. Using multiplex PCR amplification, the immunoSEQ assay generated the TCRbeta CDR3 libraries. The published analysis was carried out like this. Repertoire diversity was computed as previously defined, with values near 0 indicating extremely monoclonal samples. The immuneACCESS repertoire file appears here via TCRdb, limited to in-frame rearrangements. These files lack a portion of the clones; in checked studies, under half of the deficit traces to unresolved V genes, and the cause of the others is not known. From that table come the V and J calls and clone size; the DNA was used to work out D and trimming. This sample comprises around 39,000 clones, 70% to 90% of them detected only once. The ten largest make up 0.35% to 0.55% of the sample. The CDR3 contains 15 residues, cysteine and phenylalanine counted. Here the CDR3 DNA is all that survives: 45 bases in frame from base 1. From a lookup of the germline V gene, CDR1 and CDR2 are SGHRS and YFSETQ. Trimming removed 4 bases from V and 8 bases from J; the gene matches leave 12 bases unexplained.

Here is what the overall study found, with its caveats: Because codominant clonotypes persisted in some patients, a small but highly pathogenic clone may have been missed. Because no samples were available when a clone first appeared, clonal expansion was inferred from samplings taken at other points. In several patients, dominant TCR clone burden exceeded STAT3 mutant burden, suggesting STAT3 mutation arose secondarily within a pre-expanded clone. TCR clonotype switching after therapy was observed in 6 of 18 patients, and all newly emerging clones were found to be STAT3 wild type. All T-LGLL patients had at least one immunodominant TCRbeta clonotype, and roughly half had multiple immunodominant subclonotypes. The linking of therapy response to changes in TCR clonal burden was complicated by variable intervals between samplings and differing treatment regimens.

For this clone: Its target antigen remains unknown. Base qualities are not at hand, and no much larger clone is one base apart.

DNA was extracted from blood mononuclear cells, with the same DNA used for both TCR and STAT3 sequencing. The rearrangement joined TRBV5-1 to TRBJ1-2; the central 9 bases match TRBD1. The TCR originated in a human donor with T large granular lymphocyte leukemia. Some clones in this sample may be carry-over from other donors' samples. Sequences were obtained from PBMCs. The DNA reads as follows: TGCGCCAGCAGCCGACTCGACAGGGGGAATGGGGGCTACACCTTC. This encodes CASSRLDRGNGGYTF.